This T cell receptor (beta chain) is drawn from a study of CD8 T cells in ankylosing spondylitis. Study-wide findings and caveats: Within ankylosing spondylitis blood, a TCR beta motif made up of eight highly homologous variants appeared to be characteristic. Reportedly, significant enrichment of disease-linked clones occurred in matched ankylosing spondylitis synovial fluid. Past studies reported some motif variants in reactive arthritis synovial fluid and blood.

It was by quantitative 5'-RACE with molecular barcodes that TCR beta libraries were made. TCRdb ran MiXCR on the 5' RACE reads and lists one entry per CDR3 protein. The sample gives just over 150,000 distinct CDR3 sequences, around 16% of which show up once; about 8.3% is in the top ten. This clonotype was seen only a few times. Its antigen remains unknown. The CDR3 consists of 14 residues. Trimming removed 2 bases at V and 3 bases at J, with 7 bases between. Germline loops: CDR1 MDHEN, CDR2 SYDVKM. The chain combines TRBV28 with TRBJ2-2, with D possibly matching TRBD1 (5 bases). Sequencing was carried out using blood, either unsorted or a sorted T cell fraction (not recorded which). The TCR comes from a male donor with ankylosing spondylitis or in good health (not recorded which). The CDR3 is CASSLAGHTGELFF. In DNA form, the CDR3 reads TGTGCCAGCAGTTTAGCAGGGCACACCGGGGAGCTGTTTTTT.